This TCR beta chain was retrieved from a study of T cell clusters in autoimmune cytopenias. Study conclusions and caveats: TRB repertoire shifts in secondary cytopenia and chronic lymphocytic leukemia mostly reflected lymphoma, not autoimmunity.

TRB was amplified from approximately 230 ng of peripheral blood genomic DNA per sample. CDR3 length: 13 amino acids. The V gene's germline CDR1 is SQVTM and CDR2 ANQGSEA. With regard to this clonotype: No antigen is known for it.

One tube held mixed TRB-A and TRB-B primer pools for touch-down PCR. Each CDR3 protein gets one entry in TCRdb, which reprocessed the multiplex PCR reads and gives no DNA. In total, the table holds about 5,000 distinct CDR3 sequences. The same data also contributed to another study, on T cell repertoires in aging, cancer and after chemotherapy. That work states: Healthy donor repertoires were recorded over several months to years and showed clear clonal overlap. Healthy donors lost TCR diversity with age mainly through richness, cancer patients through richness and evenness.

Sequencing was carried out using peripheral blood. The TCR was taken from a human donor in good health. The chain joins TRBV29-1 to TRBJ2-1; the TCRdb D gene call, TRBD2, has no DNA to confirm it. The CDR3 region is CSVEGGRGNEQFF.